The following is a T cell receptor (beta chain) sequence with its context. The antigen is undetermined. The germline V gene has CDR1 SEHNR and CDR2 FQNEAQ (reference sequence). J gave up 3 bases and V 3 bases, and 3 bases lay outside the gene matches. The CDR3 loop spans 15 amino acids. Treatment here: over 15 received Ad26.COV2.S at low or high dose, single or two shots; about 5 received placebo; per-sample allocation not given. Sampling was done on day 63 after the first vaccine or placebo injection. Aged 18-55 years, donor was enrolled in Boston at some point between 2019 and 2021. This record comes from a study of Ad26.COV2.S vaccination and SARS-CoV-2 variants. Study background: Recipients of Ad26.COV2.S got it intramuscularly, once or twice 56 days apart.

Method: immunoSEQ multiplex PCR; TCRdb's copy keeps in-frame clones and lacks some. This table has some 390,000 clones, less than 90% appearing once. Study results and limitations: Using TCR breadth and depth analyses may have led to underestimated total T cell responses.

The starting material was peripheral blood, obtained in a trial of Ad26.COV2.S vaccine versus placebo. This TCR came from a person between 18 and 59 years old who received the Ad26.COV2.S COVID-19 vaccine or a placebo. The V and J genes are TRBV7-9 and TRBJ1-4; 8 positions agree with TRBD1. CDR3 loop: CASSLDRAANEKLFF. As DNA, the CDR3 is TGTGCCAGCAGCTTGGACAGGGCGGCTAATGAAAAACTGTTTTTT.